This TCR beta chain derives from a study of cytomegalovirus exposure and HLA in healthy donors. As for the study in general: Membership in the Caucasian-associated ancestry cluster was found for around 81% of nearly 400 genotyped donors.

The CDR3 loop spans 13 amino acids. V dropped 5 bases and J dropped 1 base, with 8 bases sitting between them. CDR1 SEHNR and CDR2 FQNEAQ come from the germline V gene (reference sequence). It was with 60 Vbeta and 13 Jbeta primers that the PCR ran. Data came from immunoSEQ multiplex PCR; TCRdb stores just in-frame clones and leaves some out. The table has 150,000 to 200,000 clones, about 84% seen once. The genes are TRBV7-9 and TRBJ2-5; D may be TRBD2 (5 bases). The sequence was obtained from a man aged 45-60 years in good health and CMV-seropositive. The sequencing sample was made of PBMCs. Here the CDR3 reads CASSPRGQETQYF. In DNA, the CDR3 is TGTGCCAGCAGCCCCCGGGGCCAAGAGACCCAGTACTTC.